This TCR beta chain comes out of a study of T cell repertoires in cytomegalovirus infection. The germline CDR1 and CDR2 sequences are SGHDN and FVKESK. The CDR3 loop spans 18 amino acids. Between the trimmed V and J ends, which lost 4 bases and 0 bases, there was a span of 19 bases. As for this clonotype: Antigen specificity is unknown.

TCRdb itself ran the reads through MiXCR, one entry per CDR3 protein. The table records some 310,000 distinct CDR3 sequences, 20% to 30% of them present only once. The V and J genes are TRBV14 and TRBJ1-3; D uncertain. The sequences come from cultured PBMCs, collected from culture after CMV antigen stimulation. This clonotype was obtained from a human donor in good health (CMV status not recorded). Some clones in this sample may be carry-over from other donors' samples. The DNA for the CDR3 is TGTGCCAGCAGCCCCGGACTCGGAAAAATAAACTCTGGAAACACCATATATTTT. Its protein product is CASSPGLGKINSGNTIYF.